The entry below describes one T cell receptor (beta chain). Its antigen is undetermined. The library targeted TCRbeta and was prepared with unique molecular identifiers. Each CDR3 protein gets one entry after TCRdb re-called the PCR reads with MiXCR. The table records approximately 270,000 distinct CDR3 sequences, 20% to 30% of them present only once. The data belong to a study of T-cell reconstitution after alpha-beta-depleted transplantation in children. Overall study results and limits: Surviving recipient T cells and thymic progenitors underlay high day-60 TCRbeta diversity in some patients.

CDR3 length: 14 amino acids. Trimming cost V 8 bases and J 1 base, with 14 bases left between them. Germline CDR1 MDHEN, CDR2 SYDVKM. The chain has TRBV28 and TRBJ1-2, with D possibly matching TRBD1 (5 bases). Specimen: PBMCs, mostly from graft donor cells, collected 360 days after TCRalphabeta/CD19-depleted stem cell transplant. The TCR originated in a female patient between 2 and 15 years old who had a stem cell transplant for congenital amegakaryocytic thrombocytopenia, so the T cells may come from the graft donor. CDR3 region: CASAPPGHNYGYTF. The CDR3 region has the DNA TGTGCCAGCGCGCCTCCAGGGCATAACTATGGCTACACCTTC.